The sequence of this T cell receptor (beta chain) was determined in a study of ipilimumab plus nivolumab after autologous stem cell transplantation. Sequencing used immunoSEQ multiplex PCR; TCRdb keeps in-frame clones, though not all of them. The table has 15,000 or so clones, approximately 75% seen once. The CDR3 is 13 amino acids. V lost 7 bases and J lost 3, with 12 bases in between. The V gene's germline CDR1 is SQVTM and CDR2 ANQGSEA. This rearrangement joins TRBV29-1 to TRBJ2-2, with a possible D match to TRBD1 (6 bases). This sequence originates from a male donor with diffuse large B-cell lymphoma. Sequenced material: PBMCs, taken in a trial of ipilimumab plus nivolumab as post-transplant consolidation. The chain's CDR3 is CSAEQGYTGELFF. The CDR3 DNA follows: TGCAGCGCCGAACAGGGTTACACCGGGGAGCTGTTTTTT.